The present entry profiles one T cell receptor (beta chain) with its context. Its antigen is as yet unknown. This specimen comes from a study of blood T cells in healthy people across ages. Study conclusions and caveats: More naive CD4+ cells and higher diversity marked long-lived donors relative to aged donors.

Together with a sample-barcoded 5' primer, a J-beta primer mix was included in a second PCR lasting roughly 6 to 12 cycles. TCRdb fed the 5' RACE reads into MiXCR, producing one record per CDR3 protein. Among 1.8 million or so distinct CDR3 sequences listed, 30% to 40% were seen once. This sequence was found in a human donor in good health. Sequencing used blood.

The CDR3 sequence is CAIRPRDTLEETQYF. The CDR3 DNA reads TGTGCCATCAGACCCCGGGACACCCTTGAAGAGACCCAGTACTTC. The genes are TRBV10-3 and TRBJ2-5, with D perhaps TRBD1 (6 bases). This CDR3 spans 15 amino acids. Germline-derived CDR1 and CDR2 are ENHRY and SYGVKD. V was pared by 6 bases and J by 3 bases, with 17 bases between.